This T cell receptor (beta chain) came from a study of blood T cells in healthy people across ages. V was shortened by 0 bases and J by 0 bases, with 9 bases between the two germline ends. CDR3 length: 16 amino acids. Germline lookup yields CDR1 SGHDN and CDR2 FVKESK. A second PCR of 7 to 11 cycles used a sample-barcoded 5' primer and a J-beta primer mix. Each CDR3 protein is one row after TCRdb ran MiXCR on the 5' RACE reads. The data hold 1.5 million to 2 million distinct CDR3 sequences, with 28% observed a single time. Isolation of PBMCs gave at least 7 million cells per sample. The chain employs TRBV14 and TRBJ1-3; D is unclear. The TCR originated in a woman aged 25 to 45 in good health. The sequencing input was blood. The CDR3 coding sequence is TGTGCCAGCAGCCAAGAGGTCTGGGGCTCTGGAAACACCATATATTTT. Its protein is CASSQEVWGSGNTIYF.